The entry below describes one T cell receptor beta chain. CDR1 and CDR2 (germline): MDHEN, SYDVKM. J was trimmed by 8 bases and V by 6 bases; bases with no gene match: 9. The CDR3 covers 15 residues. This sample was taken from a study of blood T cell repertoires in COVID-19. Study summary: The study drew acute and convalescent COVID-19 samples from the United States, Italy and Spain. T cells, B-cell-depleted T cells, or PBMCs provided the cDNA or gDNA that served as material.

Per the authors' pipeline: Reference gene primer amplification yielded estimated nucleated cell counts. Libraries were prepared by immunoSEQ multiplex PCR; TCRdb keeps only in-frame clonotypes and omits some of them. Clone size and V and J calls were adopted from that table, with D and trimming inferred from the DNA. The sample holds 45,000 to 60,000 clones, more than 75% seen once. This chain connects TRBV28 to TRBJ1-4, with TRBD1 matching 10 bases. The sequence derives from a human donor with acute or convalescent COVID-19. The donor label of this sample is uncertain. Sequenced material: peripheral blood. The CDR3: CASSGAGTGEEKLFF. Here the CDR3 DNA reads TGTGCCAGCAGCGGAGCCGGGACAGGGGAAGAAAAACTGTTTTTT.